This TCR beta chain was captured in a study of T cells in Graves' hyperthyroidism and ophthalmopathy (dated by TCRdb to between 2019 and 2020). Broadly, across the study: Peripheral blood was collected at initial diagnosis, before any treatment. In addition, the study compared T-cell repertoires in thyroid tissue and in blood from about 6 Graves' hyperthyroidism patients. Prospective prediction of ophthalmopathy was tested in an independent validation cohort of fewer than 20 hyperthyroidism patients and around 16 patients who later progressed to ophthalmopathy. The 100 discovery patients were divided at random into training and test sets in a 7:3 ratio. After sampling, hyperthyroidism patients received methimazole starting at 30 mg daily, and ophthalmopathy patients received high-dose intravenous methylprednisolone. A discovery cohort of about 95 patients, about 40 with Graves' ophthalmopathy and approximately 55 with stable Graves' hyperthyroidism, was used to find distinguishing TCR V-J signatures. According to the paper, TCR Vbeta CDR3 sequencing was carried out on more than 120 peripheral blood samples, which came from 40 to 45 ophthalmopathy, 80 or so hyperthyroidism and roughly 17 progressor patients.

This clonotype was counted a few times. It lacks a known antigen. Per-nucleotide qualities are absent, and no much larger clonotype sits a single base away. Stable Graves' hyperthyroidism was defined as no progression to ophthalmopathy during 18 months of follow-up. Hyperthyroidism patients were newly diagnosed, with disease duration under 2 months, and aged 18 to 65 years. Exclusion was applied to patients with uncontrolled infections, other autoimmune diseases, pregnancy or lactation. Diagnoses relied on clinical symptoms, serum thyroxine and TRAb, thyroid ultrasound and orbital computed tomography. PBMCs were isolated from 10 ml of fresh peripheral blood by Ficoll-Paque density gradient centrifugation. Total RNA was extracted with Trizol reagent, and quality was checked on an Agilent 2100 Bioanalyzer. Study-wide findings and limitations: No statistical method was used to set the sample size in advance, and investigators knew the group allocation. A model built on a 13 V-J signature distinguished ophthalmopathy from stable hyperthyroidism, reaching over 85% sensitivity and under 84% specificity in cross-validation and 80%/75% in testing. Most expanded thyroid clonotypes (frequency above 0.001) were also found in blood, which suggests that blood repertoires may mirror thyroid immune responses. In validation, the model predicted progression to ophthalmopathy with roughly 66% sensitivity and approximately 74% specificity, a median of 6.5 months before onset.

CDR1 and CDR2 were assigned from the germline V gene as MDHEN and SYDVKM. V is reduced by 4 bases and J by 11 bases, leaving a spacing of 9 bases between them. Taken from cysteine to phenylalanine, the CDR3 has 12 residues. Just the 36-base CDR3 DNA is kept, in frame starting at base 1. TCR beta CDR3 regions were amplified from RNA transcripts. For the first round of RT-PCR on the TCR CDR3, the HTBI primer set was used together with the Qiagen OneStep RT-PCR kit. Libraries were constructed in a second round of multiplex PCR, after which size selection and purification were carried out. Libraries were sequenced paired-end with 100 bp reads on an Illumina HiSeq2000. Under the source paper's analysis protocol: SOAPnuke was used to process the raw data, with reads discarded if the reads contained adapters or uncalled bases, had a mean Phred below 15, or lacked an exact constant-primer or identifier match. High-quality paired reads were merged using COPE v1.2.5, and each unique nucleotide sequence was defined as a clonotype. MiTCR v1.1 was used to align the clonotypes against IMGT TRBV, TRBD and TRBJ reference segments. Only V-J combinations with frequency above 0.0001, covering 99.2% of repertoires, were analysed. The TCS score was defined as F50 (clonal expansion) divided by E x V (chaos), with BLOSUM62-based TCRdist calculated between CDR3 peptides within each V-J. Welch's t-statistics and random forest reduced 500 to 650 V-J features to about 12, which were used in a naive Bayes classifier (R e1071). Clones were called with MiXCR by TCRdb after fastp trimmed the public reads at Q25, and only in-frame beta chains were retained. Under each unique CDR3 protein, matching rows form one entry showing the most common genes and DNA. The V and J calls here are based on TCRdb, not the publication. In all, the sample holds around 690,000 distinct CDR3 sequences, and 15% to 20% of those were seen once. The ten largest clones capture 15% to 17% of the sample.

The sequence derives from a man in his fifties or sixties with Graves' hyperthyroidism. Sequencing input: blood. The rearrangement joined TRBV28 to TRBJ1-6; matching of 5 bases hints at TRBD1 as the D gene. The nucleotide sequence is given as TGTGCCAGCAGTTCCAGGGTTACACCCCTCCACTTT. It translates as CASSSRVTPLHF. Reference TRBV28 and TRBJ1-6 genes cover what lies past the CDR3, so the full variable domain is DVKVTQSSRYLVKRTGEKVFLECVQDMDHENMFWYRQDPGLGLRLIYFSYDVKMKEKGDIPEGYSVSREKKERFSLILESASTNQTSMYLCASSSRVTPLHFGNGTRLTVT.